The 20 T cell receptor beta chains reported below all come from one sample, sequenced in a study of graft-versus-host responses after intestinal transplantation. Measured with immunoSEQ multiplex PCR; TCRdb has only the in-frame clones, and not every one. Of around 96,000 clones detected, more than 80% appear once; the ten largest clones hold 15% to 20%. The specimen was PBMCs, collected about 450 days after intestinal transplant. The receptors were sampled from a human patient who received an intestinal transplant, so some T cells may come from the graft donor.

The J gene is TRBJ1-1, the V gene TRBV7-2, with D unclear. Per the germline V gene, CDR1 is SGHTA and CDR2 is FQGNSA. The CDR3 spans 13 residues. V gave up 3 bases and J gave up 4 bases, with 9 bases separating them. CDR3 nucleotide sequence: TGTGCCAGCAGCTTCGGAGACTTCACTGAAGCTTTCTTT. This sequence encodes CASSFGDFTEAFF.

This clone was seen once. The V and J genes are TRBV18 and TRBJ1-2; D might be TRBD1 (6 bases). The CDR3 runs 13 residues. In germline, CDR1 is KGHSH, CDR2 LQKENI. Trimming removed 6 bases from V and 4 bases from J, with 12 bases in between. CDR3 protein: CASSKRGVYGYTF. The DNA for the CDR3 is TGTGCCAGCTCGAAGAGGGGGGTCTATGGCTACACCTTC.

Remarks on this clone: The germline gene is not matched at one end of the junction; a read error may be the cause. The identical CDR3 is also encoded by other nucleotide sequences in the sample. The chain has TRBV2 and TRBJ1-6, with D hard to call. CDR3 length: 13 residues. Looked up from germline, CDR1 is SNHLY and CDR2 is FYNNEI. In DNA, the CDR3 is TGCGCCAGCAGTGAAGATGGGAGCTCACCCCTCCACTTT. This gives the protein CASSEDGSSPLHF.

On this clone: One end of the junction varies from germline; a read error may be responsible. CDR3 loop: CASSDRLGPLGPF. In nucleotides, the CDR3 is TGTGCCAGCAGTGACCGATTGGGCCCCTTGGGGCCCTTC. This chain connects TRBV6-4 to TRBJ1-2, with D maybe TRBD1 (5 bases). This CDR3 is built from 13 residues. Germline loops: CDR1 MRHNA, CDR2 SNTAGT.

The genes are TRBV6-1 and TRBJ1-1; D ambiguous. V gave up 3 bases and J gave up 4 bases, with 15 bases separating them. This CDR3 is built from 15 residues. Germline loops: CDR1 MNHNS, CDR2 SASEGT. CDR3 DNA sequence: TGTGCCAGCAGTGAGGACCCTAGCCAGTTCACTGAAGCTTTCTTT. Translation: CASSEDPSQFTEAFF.

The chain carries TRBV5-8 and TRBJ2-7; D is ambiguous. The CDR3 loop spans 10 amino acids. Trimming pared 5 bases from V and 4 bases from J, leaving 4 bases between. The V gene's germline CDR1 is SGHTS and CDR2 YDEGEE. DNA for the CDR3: TGTGCCAGCAGGTGGTACGAGCAGTACTTC. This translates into CASRWYEQYF.

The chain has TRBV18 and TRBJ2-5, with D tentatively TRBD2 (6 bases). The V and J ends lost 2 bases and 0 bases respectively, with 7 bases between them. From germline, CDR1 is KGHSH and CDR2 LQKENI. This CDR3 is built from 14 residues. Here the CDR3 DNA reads TGTGCCAGCTCACCAGCGGGACACCAAGAGACCCAGTACTTC. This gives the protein CASSPAGHQETQYF.

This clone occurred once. The CDR3 region has the DNA TGTGCCAGCAGCCCCGGTGGACAGGGGAATTACAATGAGCAGTTCTTC. Amino acid sequence: CASSPGGQGNYNEQFF. J is TRBJ2-1 and V is TRBV9; the match to TRBD1 covers 9 bases. The V segment lost 4 bases and the J segment 4 bases; nucleotides outside the gene matches: 9. This CDR3 is built from 16 residues. Germline-derived CDR1 and CDR2 are SGDLS and YYNGEE.

CDR3 loop: CASSLLSSYEQYF. The CDR3 DNA reads as TGTGCCAGCAGCTTGTTGAGCTCCTACGAGCAGTACTTC. The chain is built from TRBV5-4 and TRBJ2-7; D gene ambiguous. Deletions cut 1 base from V and 0 bases from J, with 5 bases between. The CDR3 length is 13 residues. CDR1 SGHNT and CDR2 YYREEE come from the germline V gene (reference sequence).

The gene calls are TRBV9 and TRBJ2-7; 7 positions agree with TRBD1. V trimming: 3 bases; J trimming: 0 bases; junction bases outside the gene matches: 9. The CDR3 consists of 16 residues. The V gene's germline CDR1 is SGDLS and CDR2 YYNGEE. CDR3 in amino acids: CASSARGQTSSYEQYF. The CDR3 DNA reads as TGTGCCAGCAGCGCGAGGGGGCAGACCTCCTCCTACGAGCAGTACTTC.

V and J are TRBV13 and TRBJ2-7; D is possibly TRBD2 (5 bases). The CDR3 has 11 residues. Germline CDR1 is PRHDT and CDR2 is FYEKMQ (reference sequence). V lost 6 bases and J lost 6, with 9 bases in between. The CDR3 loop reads CASRAAGEQYF. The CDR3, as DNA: TGTGCCAGCAGGGCTGCGGGCGAGCAGTACTTC.

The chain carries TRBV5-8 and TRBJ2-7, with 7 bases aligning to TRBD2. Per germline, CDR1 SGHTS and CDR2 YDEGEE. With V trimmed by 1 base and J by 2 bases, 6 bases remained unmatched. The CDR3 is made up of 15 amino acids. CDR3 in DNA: TGTGCCAGCAGCTTGAGGGCGGGAGAAACCTACGAGCAGTACTTC. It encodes CASSLRAGETYEQYF.

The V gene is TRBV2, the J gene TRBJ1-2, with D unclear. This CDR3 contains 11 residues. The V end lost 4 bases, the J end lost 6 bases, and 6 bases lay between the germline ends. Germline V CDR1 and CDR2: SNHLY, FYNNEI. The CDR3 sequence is CASSGGHGYTF. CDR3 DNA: TGTGCCAGCAGTGGTGGTCATGGCTACACCTTC.

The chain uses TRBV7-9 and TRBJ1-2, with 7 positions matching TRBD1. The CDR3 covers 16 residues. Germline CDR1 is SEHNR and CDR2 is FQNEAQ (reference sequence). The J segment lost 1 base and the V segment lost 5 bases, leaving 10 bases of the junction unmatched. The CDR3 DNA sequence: TGTGCCAGCAGCCCCGGACAGGTCGTTCTTAACTATGGCTACACCTTC. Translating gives CASSPGQVVLNYGYTF.

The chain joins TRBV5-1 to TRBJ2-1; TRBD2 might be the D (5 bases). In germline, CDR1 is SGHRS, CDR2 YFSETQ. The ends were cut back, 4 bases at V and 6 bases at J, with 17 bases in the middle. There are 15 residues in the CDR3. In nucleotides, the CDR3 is TGCGCCAGCAGCCCTTCTAGCTCCTTTTCCAATGAGCAGTTCTTC. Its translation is CASSPSSSFSNEQFF.

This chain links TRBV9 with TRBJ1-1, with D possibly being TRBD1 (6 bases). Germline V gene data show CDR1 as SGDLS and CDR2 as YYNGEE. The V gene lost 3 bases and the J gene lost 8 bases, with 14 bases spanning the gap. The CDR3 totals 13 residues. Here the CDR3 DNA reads TGTGCCAGCAGCGGTTCAGGGGTTAGGGAAGCTTTCTTT. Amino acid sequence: CASSGSGVREAFF.

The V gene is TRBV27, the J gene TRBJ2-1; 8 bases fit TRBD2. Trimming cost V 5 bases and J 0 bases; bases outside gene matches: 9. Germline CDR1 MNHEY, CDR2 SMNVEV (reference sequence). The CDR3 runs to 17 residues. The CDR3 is CASSSRTSPSSYNEQFF. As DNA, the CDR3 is TGTGCCAGCAGTAGCCGGACTAGCCCGAGCTCCTACAATGAGCAGTTCTTC.

CDR3 DNA: TGTGCCAGCAGCTTTACCGGAGGTGATTCACCCCTCCACTTT. This translates into CASSFTGGDSPLHF. The chain joins TRBV7-3 to TRBJ1-6; D is undetermined. V gave up 3 bases and J gave up 8 bases, with 11 bases separating them. The CDR3 is 14 amino acids. CDR1 and CDR2 from the germline V gene are SGHTA and FQGTGA.

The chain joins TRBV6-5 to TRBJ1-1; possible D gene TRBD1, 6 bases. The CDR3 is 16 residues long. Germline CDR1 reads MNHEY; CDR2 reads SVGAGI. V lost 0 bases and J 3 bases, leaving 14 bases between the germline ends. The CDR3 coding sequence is TGTGCCAGCAGTTACTCTTTCGGGGGCTGGGACACTGAAGCTTTCTTT. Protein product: CASSYSFGGWDTEAFF.

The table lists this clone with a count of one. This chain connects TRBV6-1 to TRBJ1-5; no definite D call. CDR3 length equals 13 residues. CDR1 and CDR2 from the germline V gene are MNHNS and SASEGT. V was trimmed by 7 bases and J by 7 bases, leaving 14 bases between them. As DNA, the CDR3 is TGTGCCAGCACCGAAAGGGAGTACCAGCCCCAGCATTTT. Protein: CASTEREYQPQHF.